These 12 T cell receptor beta chains were all obtained from the same sample, sequenced in a study of Ad26.COV2.S vaccination and SARS-CoV-2 variants. Repertoires were generated with immunoSEQ multiplex PCR, while TCRdb's copy carries only in-frame clones and drops some. Counted here are 350,000 to 450,000 clones, more than 75% occurring once; the ten biggest clones make up about 3.5%. Treatment of the sample: some 20 received Ad26.COV2.S at low or high dose, single or two shots; 5 received placebo; per-sample allocation not given. Sample collection was performed on day 63 after the first vaccine or placebo injection. The sequencing here drew on peripheral blood, taken in a trial of Ad26.COV2.S vaccine versus placebo. Receptors were obtained from a person between 18 and 65 years old who received the Ad26.COV2.S COVID-19 vaccine or a placebo.

The chain combines TRBV9 with TRBJ1-1, with 11 bases matching TRBD1. This CDR3 is built from 19 residues. Trimming removed 0 bases from V and 1 base from J; junction bases left unmatched: 11. Germline loops: CDR1 SGDLS, CDR2 YYNGEE. The CDR3 DNA reads TGTGCCAGCAGCGTAGTGGGTTCAGGGACAGGGGGGACGAACACTGAAGCTTTCTTT. It yields the protein CASSVVGSGTGGTNTEAFF. Based on the CDR3 plus reference TRBV9 and TRBJ1-1, the full variable domain is DSGVTQTPKHLITATGQRVTLRCSPRSGDLSVYWYQQSLDQGLQFLIQYYNGEERAKGNILERFSAQQFPDLHSELNLSSLELGDSALYFCASSVVGSGTGGTNTEAFFGQGTRLTVV.

The gene calls are TRBV30 and TRBJ1-2; 7 bases map to TRBD1. The length of the CDR3 is 11 residues. Trimming took 4 bases from V and 7 from J; bases not matched to a gene: 3. CDR1 is GTSNPN and CDR2 is SVGIG in the germline V gene (reference sequence). CDR3 residues: CAWNNRGGYTF. The CDR3, as DNA: TGTGCCTGGAATAACAGGGGTGGCTACACCTTC.

This clone was seen more than once but under ten times. This chain joins TRBV15 and TRBJ2-3; D possibly corresponds to TRBD1 (6 bases). The length of the CDR3 is 16 residues. CDR1 and CDR2 from the germline V gene are LNHNV and YYDKDF (reference sequence). The V gene lost 0 bases and the J gene lost 5 bases, with 15 bases spanning the gap. This chain's CDR3 is CATSRDLAGAGDTQYF. The CDR3 nucleotides are TGTGCCACCAGCAGAGATCTGGCAGGGGCTGGAGATACGCAGTATTTT. Filled out from reference TRBV15 and TRBJ2-3, the complete variable domain reads DAMVIQNPRYQVTQFGKPVTLSCSQTLNHNVMYWYQQKSSQAPKLLFHYYDKDFNNEADTPDNFQSRRPNTSFCFLDIRSPGLGDTAMYLCATSRDLAGAGDTQYFGPGTRLTVL.

This chain uses TRBV15 with TRBJ2-3; 10 bases map to TRBD1. V shed 5 bases, J shed 2 bases, and the junction held 7 bases outside the gene matches. This CDR3 has 16 residues. The germline CDR1 and CDR2 sequences are LNHNV and YYDKDF (reference sequence). CDR3: CATSPGTGVPTDTQYF. The CDR3 DNA is TGTGCCACCAGCCCTGGGACAGGGGTTCCCACAGATACGCAGTATTTT.

J is TRBJ1-3 and V is TRBV5-8; the match to TRBD1 covers 12 bases. The CDR3 totals 16 residues. Germline-derived CDR1 and CDR2 are SGHTS and YDEGEE. Trimming at V came to 4 bases and at J to 8 bases, leaving 10 bases not matched to a gene. The CDR3, as DNA: TGTGCCAGCAGCCTCGGGACAGGGGGCTTGATGGACACCATATATTTT. As protein: CASSLGTGGLMDTIYF. Combining the CDR3 with reference TRBV5-8 and TRBJ1-3 gives the whole variable domain EAGVTQSPTHLIKTRGQQATLRCSPISGHTSVYWYQQALGLGLQFLLWYDEGEERNRGNFPPRFSGRQFPNYSSELNVNALELEDSALYLCASSLGTGGLMDTIYFGEGSWLTVV.

This chain links TRBV3-1 (or the pseudogene TRBV3-2) with TRBJ1-4; 8 bases map to TRBD1. After removal of 0 bases from V and 7 bases from J, the junction contained 4 bases not matched to a gene. CDR1 is LGHDT and CDR2 is YNNKEL in the germline V gene (reference sequence). The CDR3 length is 15 residues. The CDR3, as DNA: TGTGCCAGCAGCCAAGATCCAGGGGGCAGTGAAAAACTGTTTTTT. Its translation is CASSQDPGGSEKLFF.

The V and J genes are TRBV19 and TRBJ2-4, with D possibly matching TRBD1 (6 bases). CDR3 length: 14 amino acids. Germline CDR1 and CDR2: LNHDA and SQIVND (reference sequence). Trimming shortened V by 2 bases and J by 5 bases, and 10 bases separated the two germline ends. CDR3 bases: TGTGCCAGTAGTATAAAGGCAGGGGAAAACATTCAGTACTTC. It is translated as CASSIKAGENIQYF.

The V and J genes are TRBV6-6 and TRBJ1-1; D not certain. Deletions cut 1 base from V and 1 base from J, with 4 bases between. CDR3 size: 13 residues. Per the germline V gene, CDR1 is MNHNY and CDR2 is SVGAGI (reference sequence). CDR3 amino acids: CASSYYGNTEAFF. The CDR3, as DNA: TGTGCCAGCAGTTACTACGGGAACACTGAAGCTTTCTTT.

This clone was counted a few times. V is TRBV11-2 and J is TRBJ1-6; D unclear. Germline V lookup: CDR1 SGHAT, CDR2 FQNNGV. The V end lost 0 bases, the J end lost 9 bases, and 12 bases lay between the germline ends. The CDR3 loop spans 15 amino acids. The CDR3 coding sequence is TGTGCCAGCAGCTTAGAACGCGGCGTTGGTTCACCCCTCCACTTT. This sequence encodes CASSLERGVGSPLHF.

This chain links TRBV7-2 with TRBJ1-2; no firm D call. Per the germline V gene, CDR1 is SGHTA and CDR2 is FQGNSA. This CDR3 has 13 residues. V dropped 2 bases and J dropped 1 base, with 5 bases sitting between them. CDR3 sequence reads: CASSLTDNYGYTF. The CDR3 coding sequence is TGTGCCAGCAGCTTAACAGATAACTATGGCTACACCTTC.

CDR3 sequence: CAISEARQGYNSPLHF. In DNA, the CDR3 is TGTGCCATCAGTGAGGCAAGACAGGGTTATAATTCACCCCTCCACTTT. The chain links TRBV10-3 to TRBJ1-6; 7 bases are shared with TRBD1. The CDR3 is made up of 16 amino acids. The V gene's germline CDR1 is ENHRY and CDR2 SYGVKD. V shed 2 bases, J shed 4 bases, and the junction held 5 bases outside the gene matches.

The chain recombines TRBV19 with TRBJ2-5; D is undetermined. V dropped 6 bases and J dropped 5 bases, with 13 bases sitting between them. Germline V gene data show CDR1 as LNHDA and CDR2 as SQIVND (reference sequence). The CDR3 covers 13 residues. CDR3 residues: CASSGSPGETQYF. The CDR3 DNA sequence: TGTGCCAGTAGCGGTAGCCCTGGGGAGACCCAGTACTTC. The full variable domain, rest sourced from reference TRBV19 and TRBJ2-5, is DGGITQSPKYLFRKEGQNVTLSCEQNLNHDAMYWYRQDPGQGLRLIYYSQIVNDFQKGDIAEGYSVSREKKESFPLTVTSAQKNPTAFYLCASSGSPGETQYFGPGTRLLVL.